This entry lists 6 T cell receptor beta chains sequenced from one sample in a study of beta chain features in type 1 diabetes. Of the isolated RNA, all was reverse transcribed, and so the sequenced material was expressed TCRB transcripts. The data were produced by immunoSEQ multiplex PCR, yet TCRdb's version contains in-frame clones alone and is incomplete. This sample has over 700,000 clones, with roughly 17% found just once. Sequencing was done on a sample of naive CD4+ T cells from blood. Receptors originate from a woman aged 18-30 years in good health.

The chain employs TRBV29-1 and TRBJ2-1; no reliable D call. V lost 7 bases, J lost 1 base, and 17 bases lay in between. Germline CDR1 reads SQVTM; CDR2 reads ANQGSEA. CDR3 length equals 15 residues. The CDR3 sequence: CSALSGLLSYNEQFF. In DNA, the CDR3 is TGCAGCGCACTAAGTGGTCTCCTTTCCTACAATGAGCAGTTCTTC.

The gene calls are TRBV19 and TRBJ2-7, with D possibly being TRBD2 (5 bases). The CDR3 covers 15 residues. V was shortened by 5 bases and J by 4 bases, with 18 bases between the two germline ends. CDR1 is LNHDA and CDR2 is SQIVND in the germline V gene (reference sequence). The DNA of the CDR3 is TGTGCCAGTAGTCCCCGTAAGAACAGAGGGTACGAGCAGTACTTC. Its protein is CASSPRKNRGYEQYF.

The chain recombines TRBV7-2 with TRBJ2-3; D gene unclear. Looked up from germline, CDR1 is SGHTA and CDR2 is FQGNSA. The ends were cut back, 5 bases at V and 3 bases at J, with 12 bases in the middle. This CDR3 has 14 amino acids. The CDR3 DNA is TGTGCCAGCAGCCCCTTGAGGTCGACAGATACGCAGTATTTT. Translated: CASSPLRSTDTQYF.

The genes are TRBV19 and TRBJ1-1; perhaps TRBD1 as D (5 bases). Germline assignment: CDR1 LNHDA and CDR2 SQIVND (reference sequence). The CDR3 loop spans 13 amino acids. Trimming stripped 5 bases from V and 5 bases from J, with 12 bases between. In DNA form, the CDR3 reads TGTGCCAGTAGTGGCAGTAGGGGAACTGAAGCTTTCTTT. Protein sequence: CASSGSRGTEAFF.

The gene calls are TRBV18 and TRBJ1-4; 8 nucleotides line up with TRBD1. This CDR3 is 13 amino acids long. The germline CDR1 and CDR2 sequences are KGHSH and LQKENI. V gave up 8 bases and J gave up 6 bases; unmatched junction bases: 5. The CDR3 DNA sequence: TGTGCCAGCCTGGACAGGGTTGATGAAAAACTGTTTTTT. Translating it yields CASLDRVDEKLFF.

The gene calls are TRBV11-2 and TRBJ2-5; possible D gene TRBD1, 5 bases. CDR3 length: 15 residues. The V gene lost 3 bases and the J gene lost 7 bases, with 18 bases spanning the gap. Germline V lookup: CDR1 SGHAT, CDR2 FQNNGV. Here the CDR3 DNA reads TGTGCCAGCAGCTTTGGGGCGAGACTTCGAGGGACCCAGTACTTC. Amino acid sequence: CASSFGARLRGTQYF.